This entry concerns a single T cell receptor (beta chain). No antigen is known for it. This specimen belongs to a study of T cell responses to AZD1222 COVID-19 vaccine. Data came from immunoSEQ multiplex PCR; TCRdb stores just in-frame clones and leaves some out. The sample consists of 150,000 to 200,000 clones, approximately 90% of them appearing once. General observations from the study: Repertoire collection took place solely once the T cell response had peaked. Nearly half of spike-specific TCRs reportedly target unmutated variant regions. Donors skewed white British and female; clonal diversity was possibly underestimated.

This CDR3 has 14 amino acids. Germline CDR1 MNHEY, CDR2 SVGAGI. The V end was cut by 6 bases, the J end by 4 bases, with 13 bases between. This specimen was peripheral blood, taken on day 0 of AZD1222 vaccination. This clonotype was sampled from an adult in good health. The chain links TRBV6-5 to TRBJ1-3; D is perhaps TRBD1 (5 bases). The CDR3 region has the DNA TGTGCCAGCAGGCGGGGCAGCCCCGGAAACACCATATATTTT. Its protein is CASRRGSPGNTIYF.